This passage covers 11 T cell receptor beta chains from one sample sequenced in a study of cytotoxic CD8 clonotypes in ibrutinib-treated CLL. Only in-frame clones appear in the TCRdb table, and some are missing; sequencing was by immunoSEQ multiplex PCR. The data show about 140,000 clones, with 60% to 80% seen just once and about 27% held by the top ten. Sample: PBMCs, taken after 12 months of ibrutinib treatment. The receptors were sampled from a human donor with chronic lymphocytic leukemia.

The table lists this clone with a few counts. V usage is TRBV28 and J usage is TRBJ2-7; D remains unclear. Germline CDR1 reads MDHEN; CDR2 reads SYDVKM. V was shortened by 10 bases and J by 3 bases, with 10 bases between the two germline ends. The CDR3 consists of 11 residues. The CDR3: CATYRDYEQYF. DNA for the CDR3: TGTGCCACCTACCGAGACTACGAGCAGTACTTC.

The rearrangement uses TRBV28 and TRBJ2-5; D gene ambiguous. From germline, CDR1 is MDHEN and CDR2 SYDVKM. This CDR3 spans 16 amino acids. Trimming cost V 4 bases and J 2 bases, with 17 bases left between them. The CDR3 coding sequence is TGTGCCAGCAGTTCCTTACGTTCCAAACTACAAGAGACCCAGTACTTC. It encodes CASSSLRSKLQETQYF. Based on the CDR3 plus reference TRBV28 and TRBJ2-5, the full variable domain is DVKVTQSSRYLVKRTGEKVFLECVQDMDHENMFWYRQDPGLGLRLIYFSYDVKMKEKGDIPEGYSVSREKKERFSLILESASTNQTSMYLCASSSLRSKLQETQYFGPGTRLLVL.

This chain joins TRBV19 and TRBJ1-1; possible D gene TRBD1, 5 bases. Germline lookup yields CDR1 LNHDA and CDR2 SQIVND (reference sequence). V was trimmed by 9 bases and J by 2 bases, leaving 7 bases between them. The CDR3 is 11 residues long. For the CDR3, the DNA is TGTGCCAGCAGGGACAACACTGAAGCTTTCTTT. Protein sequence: CASRDNTEAFF.

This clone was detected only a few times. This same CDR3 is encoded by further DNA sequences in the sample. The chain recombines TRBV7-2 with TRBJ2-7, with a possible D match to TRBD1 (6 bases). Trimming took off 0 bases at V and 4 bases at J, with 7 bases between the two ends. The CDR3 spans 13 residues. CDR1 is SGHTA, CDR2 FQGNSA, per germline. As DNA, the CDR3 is TGTGCCAGCAGCTTAGCGGGGGCTTACGAGCAGTACTTC. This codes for CASSLAGAYEQYF.

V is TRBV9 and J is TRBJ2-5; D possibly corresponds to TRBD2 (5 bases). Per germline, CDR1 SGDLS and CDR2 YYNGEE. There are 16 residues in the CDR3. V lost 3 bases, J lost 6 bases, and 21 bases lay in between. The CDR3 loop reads CASSADPGVLHQTQYF. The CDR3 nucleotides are TGTGCCAGCAGCGCCGACCCCGGGGTCCTCCATCAGACCCAGTACTTC.

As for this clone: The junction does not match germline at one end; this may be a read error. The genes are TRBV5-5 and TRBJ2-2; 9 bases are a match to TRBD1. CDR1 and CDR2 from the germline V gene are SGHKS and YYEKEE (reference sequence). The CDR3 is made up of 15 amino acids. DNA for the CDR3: TGTGCCAGCACCTTGGGACAGGGCCACACCGGGGAGCTGTTTTTT. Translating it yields CASTLGQGHTGELFF.

CDR3 coding DNA: TGCAGCGTTGAGCTCCTCATGGGGGCTGAAGCTTTCTTT. Protein: CSVELLMGAEAFF. V and J are TRBV29-1 and TRBJ1-1, with D tentatively TRBD1 (5 bases). The CDR3 has 13 amino acids. V dropped 3 bases and J dropped 6 bases, with 14 bases sitting between them. Per the germline V gene, CDR1 is SQVTM and CDR2 is ANQGSEA.

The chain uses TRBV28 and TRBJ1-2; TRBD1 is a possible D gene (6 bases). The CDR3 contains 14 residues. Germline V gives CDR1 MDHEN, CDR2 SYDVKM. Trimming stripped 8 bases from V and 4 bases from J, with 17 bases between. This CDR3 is CASARQGTAYGYTF. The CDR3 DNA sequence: TGTGCCAGCGCACGGCAGGGGACGGCCTATGGCTACACCTTC.

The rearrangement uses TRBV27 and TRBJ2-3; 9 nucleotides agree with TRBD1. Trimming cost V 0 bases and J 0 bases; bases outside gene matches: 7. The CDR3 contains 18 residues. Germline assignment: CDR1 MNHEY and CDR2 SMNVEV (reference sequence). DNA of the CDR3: TGTGCCAGCAGTTTATCCTGGACAGGGGCGAAGAGCACAGATACGCAGTATTTT. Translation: CASSLSWTGAKSTDTQYF.

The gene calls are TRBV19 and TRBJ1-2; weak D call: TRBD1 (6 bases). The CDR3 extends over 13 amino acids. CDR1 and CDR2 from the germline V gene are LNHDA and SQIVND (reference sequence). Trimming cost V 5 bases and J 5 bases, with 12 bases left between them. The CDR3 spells CASSLDRGYGYTF. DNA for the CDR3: TGTGCCAGTAGTCTGGACAGAGGGTATGGCTACACCTTC.

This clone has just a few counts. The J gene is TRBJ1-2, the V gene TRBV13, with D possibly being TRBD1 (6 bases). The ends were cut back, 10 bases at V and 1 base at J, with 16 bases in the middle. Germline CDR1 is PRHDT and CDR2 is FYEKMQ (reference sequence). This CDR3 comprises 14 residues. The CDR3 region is CANSPGGGNYGYTF. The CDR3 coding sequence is TGTGCCAACTCTCCCGGGGGCGGTAACTATGGCTACACCTTC.